The 4 T cell receptor beta chains reported below all come from one sample, sequenced in a study of blood T cells in healthy people across ages. Primers used in a second PCR of roughly 6 to 11 cycles were a sample-barcoded 5' primer and a J-beta primer mix. TCRdb re-analysed the 5' RACE reads in MiXCR, keeping a single row per CDR3 protein. This table holds about 1.1 million distinct CDR3 sequences, under 40% found once. The sample taken for sequencing was blood. The source is a man between 18 and 29 years old in good health.

V gene TRBV2 combines with J gene TRBJ1-4, with D maybe TRBD1 (5 bases). Germline V gene sequence: CDR1 SNHLY, CDR2 FYNNEI. Trimming shortened V by 4 bases and J by 3 bases, and 9 bases separated the two germline ends. The length of the CDR3 is 14 residues. CDR3 DNA sequence: TGTGCCAGCAGTGTTGGGACTGCTAATGAAAAACTGTTTTTT. Its protein is CASSVGTANEKLFF.

This clonotype was seen a few times. The chain has TRBV2 and TRBJ2-3; TRBD1 matches at 7 bases. From germline, CDR1 is SNHLY and CDR2 FYNNEI. This CDR3 comprises 12 residues. V lost 2 bases and J lost 8; bases outside the gene matches: 1. The CDR3 here is CASSEYRGTQYF. CDR3 coding DNA: TGTGCCAGCAGTGAATACAGGGGTACGCAGTATTTT.

This chain joins TRBV4-2 and TRBJ2-3; D might be TRBD1 (6 bases). The germline V and J ends were trimmed by 6 bases and 0 bases, with 13 bases remaining between them. CDR3 length: 15 residues. CDR1 and CDR2 from the germline V gene are LGHNA and YNFKEQ. The CDR3: CASRTAGASTDTQYF. CDR3 nucleotide sequence: TGTGCCAGCAGGACGGCAGGGGCTAGCACAGATACGCAGTATTTT.

The sample holds a few counts of this clonotype. DNA for the CDR3: TGCAGCGTAGAGAGGATAGGATCTGAAGCTTTCTTT. This encodes CSVERIGSEAFF. This sequence joins TRBV29-1 and TRBJ1-1, with D uncertain. Germline V CDR1 and CDR2: SQVTM, ANQGSEA. Trimming pared 6 bases from V and 6 bases from J, leaving 14 bases between. CDR3 size: 12 residues.